Below, 22 T cell receptor beta chains from the same sample are listed, as sequenced in a study of graft-versus-host responses after intestinal transplantation listed by TCRdb under 2021. The sample's time point label is to be understood as: cells obtained before transplantation from donor or recipient. Mixed lymphocyte reactions plated about 200,000 CFSE-labeled pre-transplant responders with about 200,000 irradiated violet-dye-labeled stimulators and were cultured for 6 days. The library was built by means of the immunoSEQ multiplex PCR assay. In TCRdb, the immuneACCESS table is reduced to in-frame sequences with V and J assigned. These tables do not hold every clone; where another copy was compared, an unresolved V gene accounts for under half, and the others remain unexplained. Here the sample has 10,000 to 15,000 clones; 30% occur a single time. The ten top clones hold around 3% of the sample.

This material consisted of alloreactive CD8+ T cells from a mixed lymphocyte reaction culture, taken before intestinal transplant. The sample's cell subset or site, from its label and the paper: CFSE-low proliferating T cells sorted from approximately 6-day pre-transplant mixed lymphocyte reaction (GvH or HvG direction). Source of these receptors: a human patient who received an intestinal transplant.

The V call is TRBV6-4, the J call TRBJ2-1, with 8 bases aligning to TRBD1. Germline CDR1 reads MRHNA; CDR2 reads SNTAGT. The junction had 11 bases not matched to a gene; V was cut back by 8 bases and J by 2 bases. CDR3 length equals 16 residues. The DNA of the CDR3 is TGTGCCAGCGGTGTCTCAGGGGGCTTTGCCTACAATGAGCAGTTCTTC. It yields the protein CASGVSGGFAYNEQFF.

The table lists this clone with a few counts. The chain links TRBV7-9 to TRBJ2-4; possible D gene TRBD2, 7 bases. The CDR3 is 19 amino acids. CDR1 SEHNR and CDR2 FQNEAQ come from the germline V gene (reference sequence). V lost 4 bases to trimming and J lost 0 bases, with 22 bases between them. The CDR3 bases are TGTGCCAGCAGCTACCAGCGGGGTTGGGGGCCCTTAGCCAAAAACATTCAGTACTTC. It translates to CASSYQRGWGPLAKNIQYF.

V is TRBV27 and J is TRBJ2-3; 8 nucleotides agree with TRBD1. The CDR3 contains 15 residues. The V gene end was trimmed by 6 bases and the J gene end by 6 bases; junction bases not matched to a gene: 11. The germline gives CDR1 MNHEY, CDR2 SMNVEV (reference sequence). The chain's CDR3 is CASRDGQGLGDTQYF. The DNA for the CDR3 is TGTGCCAGCAGGGATGGACAGGGTTTAGGGGATACGCAGTATTTT.

This chain links TRBV14 with TRBJ1-1; D is undetermined. Germline CDR1 reads SGHDN; CDR2 reads FVKESK. V was clipped by 1 base and J by 9 bases, with 9 bases between them. CDR3 size: 12 residues. The CDR3 loop reads CASSQGRIQAFF. As DNA, the CDR3 is TGTGCCAGCAGCCAAGGCCGTATACAAGCTTTCTTT.

The V and J genes are TRBV5-4 and TRBJ2-1, with 8 bases lining up with TRBD2. This CDR3 is 14 amino acids long. CDR1 is SGHNT and CDR2 is YYREEE in the germline V gene (reference sequence). Unmatched junction bases numbered 11, after V lost 2 bases and J lost 13 bases. In nucleotides, the CDR3 is TGTGCCAGCAGCTTAACCCGGGGGGGTTTTGGTCAGTTCTTC. This gives the protein CASSLTRGGFGQFF. Filled out from reference TRBV5-4 and TRBJ2-1, the complete variable domain reads ETGVTQSPTHLIKTRGQQVTLRCSSQSGHNTVSWYQQALGQGPQFIFQYYREEENGRGNFPPRFSGLQFPNYSSELNVNALELDDSALYLCASSLTRGGFGQFFGPGTRLTVL.

Here the CDR3 reads CASSGLQSTQPYNEQFF. The CDR3 DNA follows: TGTGCCAGCAGCGGGTTGCAGTCTACCCAACCCTACAATGAGCAGTTCTTC. The chain carries TRBV9 and TRBJ2-1; D gene uncertain. The V and J ends lost 3 bases and 2 bases respectively, with 18 bases between them. Per germline, CDR1 SGDLS and CDR2 YYNGEE. The CDR3 has 17 amino acids.

V usage is TRBV11-2 and J usage is TRBJ2-7; D is possibly TRBD2 (5 bases). V lost 4 bases and J 1 base, leaving 26 bases between the germline ends. CDR1 and CDR2 from the germline V gene are SGHAT and FQNNGV. The CDR3 extends over 19 amino acids. Here the CDR3 reads CASSWPQRSGSPTSYEQYF. The DNA of the CDR3 is TGTGCCAGCAGCTGGCCCCAAAGGTCGGGGAGCCCGACTTCCTACGAGCAGTACTTC.

This chain connects TRBV2 to TRBJ1-4, with 9 bases identical to TRBD1. The CDR3 covers 15 residues. Germline trimming cut 4 bases from V and 8 bases from J; bases unmatched to any gene: 8. Germline values: CDR1 SNHLY, CDR2 FYNNEI. CDR3 bases: TGTGCCAGCAGTGTCCAGACAGGGGGTGGCGAAAAACTGTTTTTT. Translated, it gives CASSVQTGGGEKLFF.

V gene TRBV7-3 combines with J gene TRBJ2-1; TRBD2 agrees at 10 bases. The V segment lost 5 bases and the J segment 4 bases; nucleotides outside the gene matches: 5. There are 15 residues in the CDR3. Germline loops: CDR1 SGHTA, CDR2 FQGTGA. CDR3 residues: CASSPGTSEYNEQFF. CDR3 nucleotides: TGTGCCAGCAGCCCCGGGACTAGCGAGTACAATGAGCAGTTCTTC.

As for this clone: In the same sample, other DNA sequences code for this CDR3. This chain joins TRBV5-1 and TRBJ2-7, with 14 bases identical to TRBD2. The CDR3 sequence is 18 residues long. V dropped 0 bases and J dropped 3; count of bases not matched to a gene: 8. Germline V gives CDR1 SGHRS, CDR2 YFSETQ. Here the CDR3 reads CASSLAGGGTSGSYEQYF. The CDR3 DNA follows: TGCGCCAGCAGCTTGGCTGGCGGGGGGACTAGCGGGAGCTACGAGCAGTACTTC.

There are a few counts of this clone. The chain couples TRBV2 to TRBJ2-5; no definite D call. Germline V gene data show CDR1 as SNHLY and CDR2 as FYNNEI. Trimming removed 9 bases at V and 3 bases at J, with 5 bases between. This CDR3 has 10 residues. The CDR3 spells CARPEETQYF. The CDR3 coding sequence is TGTGCCAGACCAGAAGAGACCCAGTACTTC.

This clone was detected only a few times. The chain couples TRBV7-8 to TRBJ1-2; the D gene is possibly TRBD1 (6 bases). Deletions cut 5 bases from V and 6 bases from J, with 16 bases between. Germline CDR1 reads SGHVS; CDR2 reads FQNEAQ. The CDR3 sequence is 14 residues long. CDR3 bases: TGTGCCAGCAGCCCCTACCCCCGGACAGATGGCTACACCTTC. Encoded protein: CASSPYPRTDGYTF. Using reference TRBV7-8 and TRBJ1-2 for the parts outside the CDR3, the full variable domain is GAGVSQSPRYKVAKRGQDVALRCDPISGHVSLFWYQQALGQGPEFLTYFQNEAQLDKSGLPSDRFFAERPEGSVSTLKIQRTQQEDSAVYLCASSPYPRTDGYTFGSGTRLTVV.

The V gene is TRBV4-1, the J gene TRBJ2-5, with 8 bases lining up with TRBD2. This CDR3 is 15 amino acids long. Trimming cost V 3 bases and J 4 bases; bases outside gene matches: 7. Looked up from germline, CDR1 is MGHRA and CDR2 is YSYEKL. The CDR3 coding sequence is TGCGCCAGCAGCCACCCCGGGAGGGAGCGAGAGACCCAGTACTTC. Translating gives CASSHPGRERETQYF.

This clone showed up just a few times. This chain connects TRBV15 to TRBJ2-6; D not resolved. The germline CDR1 and CDR2 sequences are LNHNV and YYDKDF (reference sequence). The CDR3 totals 16 residues. The V gene lost 3 bases and the J gene lost 4 bases, with 13 bases spanning the gap. The CDR3 nucleotides are TGTGCCACCAGCAGGACTCCGACCGGGGGGGCCAACGTCCTGACTTTC. Residues: CATSRTPTGGANVLTF. Full variable domain (remainder filled in from reference TRBV15 and TRBJ2-6): DAMVIQNPRYQVTQFGKPVTLSCSQTLNHNVMYWYQQKSSQAPKLLFHYYDKDFNNEADTPDNFQSRRPNTSFCFLDIRSPGLGDTAMYLCATSRTPTGGANVLTFGAGSRLTVL.

This chain uses TRBV6-5 with TRBJ1-2, with D perhaps matching TRBD1 (5 bases). Trimming pared 0 bases from V and 4 bases from J, leaving 9 bases between. The CDR3 contains 14 residues. Germline V gene data show CDR1 as MNHEY and CDR2 as SVGAGI. This CDR3 reads CASSYSTRAYGYTF. The DNA of the CDR3 is TGTGCCAGCAGTTACTCGACCAGGGCCTATGGCTACACCTTC.

CDR3 sequence (DNA): TGTGCCAGCAGTTTATTCGGACTAGCGGGAGGGTTCTCCTACGAGCAGTACTTC. As protein: CASSLFGLAGGFSYEQYF. The rearrangement links TRBV28 to TRBJ2-7, with TRBD2 identical over 15 bases. CDR1 and CDR2 (germline): MDHEN, SYDVKM. The CDR3 is 18 residues long. V was pared by 1 base and J by 0 bases, with 4 bases of the junction left unmatched.

This clone has more than one count but fewer than ten. The V gene is TRBV7-9, the J gene TRBJ1-2; D uncertain. This CDR3 spans 13 amino acids. Germline V gene lookup returns CDR1 SEHNR and CDR2 FQNEAQ (reference sequence). V lost 2 bases, J lost 4 bases, and 8 bases lay in between. The chain's CDR3 is CASSLRAAYGYTF. CDR3 DNA sequence: TGTGCCAGCAGCTTACGGGCAGCCTATGGCTACACCTTC. The full variable domain, rest sourced from reference TRBV7-9 and TRBJ1-2, is DTGVSQNPRHKITKRGQNVTFRCDPISEHNRLYWYRQTLGQGPEFLTYFQNEAQLEKSRLLSDRFSAERPKGSFSTLEIQRTEQGDSAMYLCASSLRAAYGYTFGSGTRLTVV.

This clone was recorded only once. The CDR3 reads CASSLTGDTEAFF. The DNA of the CDR3 is TGTGCCAGCAGCTTAACTGGGGACACTGAAGCTTTCTTT. V and J are TRBV7-3 and TRBJ1-1; the D is unclear. The V end lost 0 bases, the J end lost 3 bases, and 5 bases lay between the germline ends. Germline V gene lookup returns CDR1 SGHTA and CDR2 FQGTGA. The CDR3 loop spans 13 amino acids.

V gene TRBV10-3 combines with J gene TRBJ2-7; the D gene is possibly TRBD1 (5 bases). Germline loops: CDR1 ENHRY, CDR2 SYGVKD. With 0 bases removed from V and 0 bases from J, the gap between germline ends came to 9 bases. The CDR3 spans 15 residues. The CDR3 is CAISESDSPSYEQYF. The CDR3, as DNA: TGTGCCATCAGTGAGTCTGACAGCCCCTCCTACGAGCAGTACTTC.

This clone was counted between two and nine times. The chain is built from TRBV19 and TRBJ2-3; D is tentatively TRBD1 or TRBD2 (5 bases each). The germline CDR1 and CDR2 sequences are LNHDA and SQIVND (reference sequence). V shed 3 bases and J shed 1 base, with 17 bases lying between them. The CDR3 sequence is 17 residues long. CDR3 loop: CASSIPTRGARTDTQYF. The CDR3 region has the DNA TGTGCCAGTAGTATCCCTACTCGAGGGGCACGCACAGATACGCAGTATTTT.

The chain links TRBV6-6 to TRBJ2-7; the D gene is possibly TRBD1 (6 bases). Germline values: CDR1 MNHNY, CDR2 SVGAGI (reference sequence). Trimming left V 2 bases short and J 3 bases short, with 14 bases between. This CDR3 has 15 amino acids. CDR3 loop: CASSYRLRQVYEQYF. As DNA, the CDR3 is TGTGCCAGCAGTTACCGACTTAGACAGGTCTACGAGCAGTACTTC.

V gene TRBV7-8 combines with J gene TRBJ2-1; TRBD1 agrees at 10 bases. V lost 5 bases and J lost 6; bases outside the gene matches: 1. Germline lookup yields CDR1 SGHVS and CDR2 FQNEAQ. The CDR3 totals 13 residues. The CDR3 reads CASSRTGGNEQFF. DNA for the CDR3: TGTGCCAGCAGCCGGACAGGGGGCAATGAGCAGTTCTTC.